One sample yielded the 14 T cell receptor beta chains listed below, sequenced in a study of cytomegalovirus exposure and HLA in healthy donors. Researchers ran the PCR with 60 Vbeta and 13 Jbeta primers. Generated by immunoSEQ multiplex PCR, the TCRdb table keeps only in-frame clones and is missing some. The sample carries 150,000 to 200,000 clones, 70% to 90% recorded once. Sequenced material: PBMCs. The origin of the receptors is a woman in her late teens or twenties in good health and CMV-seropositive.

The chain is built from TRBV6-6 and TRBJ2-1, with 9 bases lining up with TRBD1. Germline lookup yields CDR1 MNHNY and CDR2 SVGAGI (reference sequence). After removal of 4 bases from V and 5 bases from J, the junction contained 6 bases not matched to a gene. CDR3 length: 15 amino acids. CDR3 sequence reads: CASSFGQGMDNEQFF. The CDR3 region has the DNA TGTGCCAGCAGTTTTGGACAGGGGATGGACAATGAGCAGTTCTTC.

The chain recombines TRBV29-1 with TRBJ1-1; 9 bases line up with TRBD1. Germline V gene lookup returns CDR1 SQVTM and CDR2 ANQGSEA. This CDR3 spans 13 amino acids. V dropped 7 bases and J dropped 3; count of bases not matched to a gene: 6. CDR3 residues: CSGRQGGDTEAFF. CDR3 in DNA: TGCAGCGGTAGACAGGGGGGCGACACTGAAGCTTTCTTT.

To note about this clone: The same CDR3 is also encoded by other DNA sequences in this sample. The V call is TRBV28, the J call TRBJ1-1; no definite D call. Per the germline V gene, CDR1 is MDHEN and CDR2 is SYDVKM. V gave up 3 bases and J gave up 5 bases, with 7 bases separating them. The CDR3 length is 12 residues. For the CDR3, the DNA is TGTGCCAGCAGTTTGGAGGATACTGAAGCTTTCTTT. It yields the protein CASSLEDTEAFF.

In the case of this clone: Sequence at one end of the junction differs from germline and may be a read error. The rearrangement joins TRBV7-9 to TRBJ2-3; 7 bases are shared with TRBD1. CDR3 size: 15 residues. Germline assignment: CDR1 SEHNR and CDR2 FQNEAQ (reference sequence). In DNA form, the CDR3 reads TGTGTCAGCAGCCCCCAGGCGACAGGGTCAGATACGCAGTATTTT. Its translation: CVSSPQATGSDTQYF.

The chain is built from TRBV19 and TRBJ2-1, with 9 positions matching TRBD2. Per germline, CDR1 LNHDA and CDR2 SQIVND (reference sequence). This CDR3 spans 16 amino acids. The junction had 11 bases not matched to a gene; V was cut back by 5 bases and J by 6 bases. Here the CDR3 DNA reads TGTGCCAGTAGTGCCCGGCGGGGGGGCCTTAGCAATGAGCAGTTCTTC. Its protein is CASSARRGGLSNEQFF.

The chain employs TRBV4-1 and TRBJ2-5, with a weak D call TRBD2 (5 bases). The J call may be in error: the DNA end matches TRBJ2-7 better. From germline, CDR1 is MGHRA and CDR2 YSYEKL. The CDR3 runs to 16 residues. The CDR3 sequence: CASSQGRVPGSYEQYF. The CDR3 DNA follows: TGCGCCAGCAGCCAAGGGCGGGTCCCTGGCTCCTACGAGCAGTACTTC.

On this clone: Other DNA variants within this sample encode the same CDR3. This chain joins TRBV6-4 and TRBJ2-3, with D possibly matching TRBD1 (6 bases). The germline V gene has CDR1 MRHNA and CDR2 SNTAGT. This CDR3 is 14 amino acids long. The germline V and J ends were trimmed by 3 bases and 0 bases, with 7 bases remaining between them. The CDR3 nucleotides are TGTGCCAGCAGTGAAAGGGGGAGCACAGATACGCAGTATTTT. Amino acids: CASSERGSTDTQYF.

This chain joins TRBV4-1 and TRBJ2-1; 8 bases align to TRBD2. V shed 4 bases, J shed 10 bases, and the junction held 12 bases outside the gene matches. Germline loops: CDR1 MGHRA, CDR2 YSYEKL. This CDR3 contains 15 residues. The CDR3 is CASSPRGGVLGEQFF. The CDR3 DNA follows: TGCGCCAGCAGCCCTCGGGGGGGGGTCCTCGGCGAGCAGTTCTTC.

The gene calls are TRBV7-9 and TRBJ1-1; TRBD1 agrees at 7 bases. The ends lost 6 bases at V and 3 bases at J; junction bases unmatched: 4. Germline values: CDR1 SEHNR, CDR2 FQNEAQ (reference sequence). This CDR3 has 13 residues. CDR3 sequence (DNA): TGTGCCAGCAGGGATGGGACAGACACTGAAGCTTTCTTT. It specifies CASRDGTDTEAFF.

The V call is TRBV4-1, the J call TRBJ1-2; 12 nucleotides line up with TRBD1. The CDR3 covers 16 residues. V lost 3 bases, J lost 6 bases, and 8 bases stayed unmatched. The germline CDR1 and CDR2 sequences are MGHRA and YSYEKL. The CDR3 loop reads CASSHYPGQGANGYTF. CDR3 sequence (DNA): TGCGCCAGCAGCCATTATCCGGGACAGGGGGCGAATGGCTACACCTTC.

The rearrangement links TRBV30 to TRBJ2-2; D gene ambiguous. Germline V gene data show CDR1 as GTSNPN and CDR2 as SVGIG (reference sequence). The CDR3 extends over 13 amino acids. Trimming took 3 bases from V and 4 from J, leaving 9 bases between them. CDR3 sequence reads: CAWSQLVTGELFF. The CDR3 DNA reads TGTGCCTGGAGCCAACTTGTCACCGGGGAGCTGTTTTTT.

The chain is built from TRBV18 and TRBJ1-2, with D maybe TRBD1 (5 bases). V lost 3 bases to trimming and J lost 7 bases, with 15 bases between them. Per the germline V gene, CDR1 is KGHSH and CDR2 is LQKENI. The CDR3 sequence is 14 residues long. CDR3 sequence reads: CASSPPDPGVGYTF. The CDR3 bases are TGTGCCAGCTCACCGCCGGACCCGGGGGTTGGCTACACCTTC.

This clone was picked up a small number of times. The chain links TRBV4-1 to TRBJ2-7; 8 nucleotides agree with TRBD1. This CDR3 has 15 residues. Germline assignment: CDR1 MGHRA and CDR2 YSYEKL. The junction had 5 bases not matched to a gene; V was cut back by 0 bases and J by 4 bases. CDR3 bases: TGCGCCAGCAGCCAAGAGCTCAGGGGGCTTTACGAGCAGTACTTC. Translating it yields CASSQELRGLYEQYF.

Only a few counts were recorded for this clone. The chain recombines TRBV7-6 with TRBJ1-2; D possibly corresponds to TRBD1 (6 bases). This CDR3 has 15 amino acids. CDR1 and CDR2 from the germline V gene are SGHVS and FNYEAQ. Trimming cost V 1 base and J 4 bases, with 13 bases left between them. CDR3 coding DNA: TGTGCCAGCAGCTTAGGGAGGGGGGGCCTCTATGGCTACACCTTC. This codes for CASSLGRGGLYGYTF.